This T cell receptor beta chain is from a study of blood T cell repertoires in COVID-19. Turning to the study itself: Nucleic acid was either cDNA or gDNA, and it came from T cells, B-cell-depleted T cells, or PBMCs.

Germline lookup yields CDR1 MNHEY and CDR2 SVGAGI. CDR3 length equals 13 residues. Per the authors' pipeline: From reference gene primer amplification, estimates of nucleated cell counts were derived. TCRdb's copy holds only in-frame clones and misses some; the assay was immunoSEQ multiplex PCR. That table furnishes V, J and clone size, whereas the DNA furnished D and trimming. The data show hundreds of thousands of clones, less than 90% seen once. Assignments of participants to cohorts depended upon their own reported clinical history. Donors in Cohort 3 who had recovered were those with two negative PCRs, healthcare professional clearance, or resolution of their symptoms. In regard to this clone: Relative to the germline gene, one junction end is altered; a read error may explain this.

The V gene is TRBV6-5, the J gene TRBJ1-5, with a possible D match to TRBD1 (5 bases). This sequence originates from a woman aged 50 to 60 who had recovered from COVID-19. The sample was PBMCs or T cells enriched from blood (not recorded which). In DNA form, the CDR3 reads TGTGTCAGCCGGACGGGGGTTGGTCAGCCCCAGCATTTT. Encoded protein: CVSRTGVGQPQHF.